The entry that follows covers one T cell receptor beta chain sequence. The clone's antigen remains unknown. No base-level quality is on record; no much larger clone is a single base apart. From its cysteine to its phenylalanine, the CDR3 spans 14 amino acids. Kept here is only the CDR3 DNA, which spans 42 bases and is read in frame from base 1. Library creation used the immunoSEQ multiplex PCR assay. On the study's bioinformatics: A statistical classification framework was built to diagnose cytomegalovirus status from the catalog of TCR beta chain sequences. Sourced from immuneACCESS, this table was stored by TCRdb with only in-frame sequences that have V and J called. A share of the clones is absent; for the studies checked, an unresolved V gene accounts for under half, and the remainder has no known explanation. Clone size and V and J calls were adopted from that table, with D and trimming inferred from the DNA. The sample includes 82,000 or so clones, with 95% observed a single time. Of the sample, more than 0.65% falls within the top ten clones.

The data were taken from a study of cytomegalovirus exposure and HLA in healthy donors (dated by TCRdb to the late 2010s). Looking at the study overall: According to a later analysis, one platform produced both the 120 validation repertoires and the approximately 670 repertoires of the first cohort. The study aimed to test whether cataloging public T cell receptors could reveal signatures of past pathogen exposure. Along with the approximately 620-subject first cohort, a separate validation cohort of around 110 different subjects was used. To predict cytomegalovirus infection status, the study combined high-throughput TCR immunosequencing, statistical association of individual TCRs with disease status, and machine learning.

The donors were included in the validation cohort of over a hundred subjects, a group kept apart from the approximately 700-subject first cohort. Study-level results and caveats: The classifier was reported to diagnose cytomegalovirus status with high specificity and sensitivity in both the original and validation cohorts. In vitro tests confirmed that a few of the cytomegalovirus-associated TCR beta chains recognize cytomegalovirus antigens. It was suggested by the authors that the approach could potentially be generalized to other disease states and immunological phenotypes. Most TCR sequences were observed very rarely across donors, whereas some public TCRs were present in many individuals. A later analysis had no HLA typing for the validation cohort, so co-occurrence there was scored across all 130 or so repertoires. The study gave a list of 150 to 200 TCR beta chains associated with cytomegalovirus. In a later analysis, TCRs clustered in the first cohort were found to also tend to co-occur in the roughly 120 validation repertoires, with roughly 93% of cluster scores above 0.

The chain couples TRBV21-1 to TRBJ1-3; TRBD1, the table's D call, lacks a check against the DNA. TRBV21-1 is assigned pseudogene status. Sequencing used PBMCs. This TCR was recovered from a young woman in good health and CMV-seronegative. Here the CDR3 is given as CASSKPSSGNTIYF. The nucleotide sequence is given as TGTGCCAGCAGCAAACCCAGCTCTGGAAACACCATATATTTT.